The 13 T cell receptor beta chains given below trace back to one sample, sequenced in a study of blood T cells in healthy people across ages. Combining a sample-barcoded 5' primer with a J-beta primer mix, a second PCR ran for about 7 to 11 cycles. MiXCR, run by TCRdb on the 5' RACE reads, gives a single entry per CDR3 protein. The table shows 600,000 to 650,000 distinct CDR3 sequences, with under 65% occurring only once. Sample: blood. All receptors derive from a man between 60 and 70 years old in good health.

CDR3 sequence: CASSQGPGDTQYF. In nucleotides, the CDR3 is TGTGCCAGCAGCCAAGGGCCAGGGGATACGCAGTATTTT. The chain carries TRBV3-1 and TRBJ2-3, with a possible D match to TRBD1 (5 bases). Germline assignment: CDR1 LGHDT and CDR2 YNNKEL (reference sequence). Trimming removed 1 base at V and 6 bases at J, with 8 bases between. There are 13 residues in the CDR3.

The chain combines TRBV7-2 with TRBJ2-3; the match to TRBD2 covers 16 bases. CDR3 length equals 17 residues. J was trimmed by 5 bases and V by 4 bases; bases with no gene match: 6. Germline V CDR1 and CDR2: SGHTA, FQGNSA. CDR3 sequence reads: CASSSGLAGGPKDTQYF. In nucleotides, the CDR3 is TGTGCCAGCAGCTCGGGACTAGCGGGGGGGCCGAAAGATACGCAGTATTTT.

The chain recombines TRBV19 with TRBJ1-5, with TRBD1 identical over 9 bases. CDR1 and CDR2 (germline): LNHDA, SQIVND (reference sequence). The CDR3 has 15 residues. V was pared by 6 bases and J by 6 bases, with 9 bases of the junction left unmatched. The CDR3 DNA reads as TGTGCCAGTAGGGGGACAGGGAGTTCGGTTCAGCCCCAGCATTTT. It encodes CASRGTGSSVQPQHF.

The V and J genes are TRBV20-1 and TRBJ1-2; the D gene is possibly TRBD1 (6 bases). The CDR3 is 14 amino acids. The germline V and J ends were trimmed by 3 bases and 8 bases, with 19 bases remaining between them. Germline CDR1 and CDR2: DFQATT and SNEGSKA (reference sequence). CDR3 amino acids: CSASSRGSLNGYTF. CDR3 coding DNA: TGCAGTGCTAGCTCCAGGGGCTCCCTAAACGGCTACACCTTC.

This clonotype showed up just a few times. The V and J genes are TRBV10-3 and TRBJ1-6; D is possibly TRBD1 (6 bases). Trimming shortened V by 8 bases and J by 2 bases, and 13 bases separated the two germline ends. Looked up from germline, CDR1 is ENHRY and CDR2 is SYGVKD. The CDR3 totals 15 residues. CDR3 region: CAILAEGAYNSPLHF. In nucleotides, the CDR3 is TGTGCCATCCTGGCGGAGGGGGCCTATAATTCACCCCTCCACTTT.

This rearrangement joins TRBV7-9 to TRBJ1-1; possible D gene TRBD1, 5 bases. The CDR3 sequence is 15 residues long. Germline V gene data show CDR1 as SEHNR and CDR2 as FQNEAQ (reference sequence). V was pared by 3 bases and J by 4 bases, with 15 bases between. The CDR3 DNA follows: TGTGCCAGCAGCTTCGAGGGGTCAGGGCGCACTGAAGCTTTCTTT. It is translated as CASSFEGSGRTEAFF.

This clonotype showed up just a few times. V gene TRBV3-1 combines with J gene TRBJ1-1; no firm D call. This CDR3 has 14 residues. The germline V gene has CDR1 LGHDT and CDR2 YNNKEL (reference sequence). V lost 2 bases and J lost 5, with 12 bases in between. The CDR3 loop reads CASSQQFGGTEAFF. The CDR3 DNA reads TGTGCCAGCAGCCAACAATTTGGCGGGACTGAAGCTTTCTTT.

The rearrangement links TRBV6-6 to TRBJ1-1; D not certain. The CDR3 sequence is 16 residues long. CDR1 and CDR2 (germline): MNHNY, SVGAGI (reference sequence). Trimming pared 0 bases from V and 1 base from J, leaving 12 bases between. CDR3 loop: CASSYSTETQNTEAFF. The CDR3, as DNA: TGTGCCAGCAGTTACTCGACGGAGACACAGAACACTGAAGCTTTCTTT.

The chain employs TRBV11-2 and TRBJ2-5; 12 nucleotides match TRBD2. The J call is uncertain, as TRBJ2-4 better fits the DNA end. Germline-derived CDR1 and CDR2 are SGHAT and FQNNGV. There are 16 residues in the CDR3. Here the CDR3 DNA reads TGTGCCAGCAGCTTCTCGCTAGCGGGGGGGCAGGGCATTCAGTACTTC. Translating it yields CASSFSLAGGQGIQYF.

This clonotype was picked up one time. The chain uses TRBV20-1 and TRBJ2-3; 10 bases align to TRBD1. Germline V gives CDR1 DFQATT, CDR2 SNEGSKA (reference sequence). Trimming cost V 3 bases and J 8 bases; bases outside gene matches: 11. The CDR3 has 15 residues. CDR3 loop: CSASRQGAPGVTQYF. CDR3 in DNA: TGCAGTGCTAGCCGACAGGGGGCGCCTGGAGTTACGCAGTATTTT.

The CDR3 loop is CASSQEQGSGIAGYTF. The CDR3 nucleotides are TGTGCCAGCAGCCAAGAGCAGGGGTCAGGGATTGCTGGCTACACCTTC. The chain has TRBV14 and TRBJ1-2; D perhaps matches TRBD1 (6 bases). V lost 0 bases to trimming and J lost 7 bases, with 18 bases between them. CDR1 is SGHDN and CDR2 is FVKESK in the germline V gene. This CDR3 region has 16 residues. Combining the CDR3 with reference TRBV14 and TRBJ1-2 gives the whole variable domain EAGVTQFPSHSVIEKGQTVTLRCDPISGHDNLYWYRRVMGKEIKFLLHFVKESKQDESGMPNNRFLAERTGGTYSTLKVQPAELEDSGVYFCASSQEQGSGIAGYTFGSGTRLTVV.

The V gene is TRBV5-4, the J gene TRBJ2-3, with D possibly TRBD1 on 6 matching bases. The CDR3 sequence is 14 residues long. Trimming shortened V by 7 bases and J by 2 bases, and 14 bases separated the two germline ends. Per germline, CDR1 SGHNT and CDR2 YYREEE (reference sequence). The CDR3 DNA sequence: TGTGCCAGCCGCCCCGGGGACAACACAGATACGCAGTATTTT. This encodes CASRPGDNTDTQYF.

In its sample, this clonotype was seen a few times. The chain recombines TRBV29-1 with TRBJ2-7, with D perhaps TRBD1 or TRBD2 (5 bases each). This CDR3 has 13 residues. V was cut by 3 bases and J by 3 bases, with 12 bases left in between. Germline V gives CDR1 SQVTM, CDR2 ANQGSEA. The DNA of the CDR3 is TGCAGCGTTGAGACCGTGGGGGTCTACGAGCAGTACTTC. It specifies CSVETVGVYEQYF.